The 10 T cell receptor beta chains listed next were all sequenced from one sample in a study of siplizumab effects on memory and regulatory T cells. Sequencing was performed with immunoSEQ multiplex PCR; in TCRdb, only in-frame clones are kept and a portion is missing. The table includes roughly 100,000 clones, over 85% detected once. Sample: Tregs sorted from blood. The receptors shown here come from a human donor in good health.

The J gene is TRBJ2-2, the V gene TRBV7-3; maybe TRBD1 (6 bases). This CDR3 has 14 amino acids. Deletions cut 5 bases from V and 7 bases from J, with 14 bases between. The V gene's germline CDR1 is SGHTA and CDR2 FQGTGA. CDR3 in DNA: TGTGCCAGCAGCCCAAGGACAGCTGGCGGGGAGCTGTTTTTT. As protein: CASSPRTAGGELFF. The whole variable domain, filled in from reference TRBV7-3 and TRBJ2-2, reads GAGVSQTPSNKVTEKGKYVELRCDPISGHTALYWYRQSLGQGPEFLIYFQGTGAADDSGLPNDRFFAVRPEGSVSTLKIQRTERGDSAVYLCASSPRTAGGELFFGEGSRLTVL.

The gene calls are TRBV2 and TRBJ1-5; 8 bases are a match to TRBD1. Germline CDR1 SNHLY, CDR2 FYNNEI. The J segment lost 3 bases and the V segment lost 4 bases, leaving 2 bases of the junction unmatched. This CDR3 has 14 residues. This chain's CDR3 is CASSADRVNQPQHF. CDR3 nucleotides: TGTGCCAGCAGTGCGGACAGGGTCAATCAGCCCCAGCATTTT.

The rearrangement joins TRBV10-2 to TRBJ1-2; 10 bases are a match to TRBD1. The length of the CDR3 is 15 residues. Germline trimming cut 3 bases from V and 7 bases from J; bases unmatched to any gene: 8. The germline CDR1 and CDR2 sequences are WSHSY and SAAADI. The CDR3 DNA follows: TGCGCCAGCAGTGACCTGACAGGGGGCGCCGGTGGCTACACCTTC. This codes for CASSDLTGGAGGYTF.

The V call is TRBV6-6, the J call TRBJ1-2; D gene unclear. The CDR3 spans 14 residues. V was cut by 2 bases and J by 0 bases, with 7 bases left in between. Germline V gene data show CDR1 as MNHNY and CDR2 as SVGAGI (reference sequence). CDR3 bases: TGTGCCAGCAGTTACCCGGGAGCTAACTATGGCTACACCTTC. Protein sequence: CASSYPGANYGYTF.

The chain employs TRBV18 and TRBJ1-5; 7 positions match TRBD1. The germline V gene encodes CDR1 KGHSH and CDR2 LQKENI. CDR3 length: 16 residues. The V gene end was trimmed by 4 bases and the J gene end by 4 bases; junction bases not matched to a gene: 10. In nucleotides, the CDR3 is TGTGCCAGCTCACTAATTCCGGGACAGAGAAATCAGCCCCAGCATTTT. Protein: CASSLIPGQRNQPQHF.

The chain recombines TRBV7-9 with TRBJ2-5, with D tentatively TRBD2 (5 bases). CDR3 length: 13 residues. Trimming cost V 5 bases and J 4 bases, with 11 bases left between them. CDR1 is SEHNR, CDR2 FQNEAQ, per germline (reference sequence). CDR3 nucleotides: TGTGCCAGCAGCGGGCGGGCTTTAGAGACCCAGTACTTC. Protein sequence: CASSGRALETQYF. Combining the CDR3 with reference TRBV7-9 and TRBJ2-5 gives the whole variable domain DTGVSQNPRHKITKRGQNVTFRCDPISEHNRLYWYRQTLGQGPEFLTYFQNEAQLEKSRLLSDRFSAERPKGSFSTLEIQRTEQGDSAMYLCASSGRALETQYFGPGTRLLVL.

This clone was recorded once. The CDR3 region has the DNA TGCGCCAGCAGCTTTTATGGTGCGGCTATAGGATACAATGAGCAGTTCTTC. This gives the protein CASSFYGAAIGYNEQFF. The rearrangement links TRBV5-1 to TRBJ2-1, with no clear D. The CDR3 length is 17 residues. Germline V gene sequence: CDR1 SGHRS, CDR2 YFSETQ. V was cut by 2 bases and J by 4 bases, with 19 bases left in between.

The J gene is TRBJ1-3, the V gene TRBV19; D is unclear. This CDR3 spans 15 amino acids. The V gene lost 3 bases and the J gene lost 4 bases, with 13 bases spanning the gap. Germline CDR1 is LNHDA and CDR2 is SQIVND (reference sequence). CDR3 nucleotides: TGTGCCAGTAGTATTTCGTCGGCCTTAGGAAACACCATATATTTT. This encodes CASSISSALGNTIYF. The full variable domain, completed using reference TRBV19 and TRBJ1-3, is DGGITQSPKYLFRKEGQNVTLSCEQNLNHDAMYWYRQDPGQGLRLIYYSQIVNDFQKGDIAEGYSVSREKKESFPLTVTSAQKNPTAFYLCASSISSALGNTIYFGEGSWLTVV.

Regarding this clone: The DNA is omitted, as the CDR3 cannot be located on it reliably, and the CDR3 follows TCRdb's listing. J is TRBJ1-2 and V is TRBV19. Ends included, the CDR3 has 11 residues. Per germline, CDR1 LNHDA and CDR2 SQIVND (reference sequence). The chain's CDR3 is CASTSVYGYTF.

The CDR3 is CASSRAGRGVNQPQHF. The CDR3 DNA is TGTGCCAGCTCAAGAGCGGGACGGGGCGTAAATCAGCCCCAGCATTTT. The chain recombines TRBV18 with TRBJ1-5; D might be TRBD1 (5 bases). Germline loops: CDR1 KGHSH, CDR2 LQKENI. Trimming took off 5 bases at V and 4 bases at J, with 18 bases between the two ends. CDR3 length: 16 residues. The variable domain in full, completed from reference TRBV18 and TRBJ1-5, reads NAGVMQNPRHLVRRRGQEARLRCSPMKGHSHVYWYRQLPEEGLKFMVYLQKENIIDESGMPKERFSAEFPKEGPSILRIQQVVRGDSAAYFCASSRAGRGVNQPQHFGDGTRLSIL.